This T cell receptor (beta chain) was sequenced in a study of blood T cell repertoires in COVID-19. Germline lookup yields CDR1 SGHDT and CDR2 YYEEEE. Trimming cost V 3 bases and J 4 bases, with 13 bases left between them. The CDR3 has 15 amino acids. As handled by the study authors: Scientists estimated how many nucleated cells there were by amplifying reference gene primers. Assay used: immunoSEQ multiplex PCR; TCRdb lists only in-frame clones, some missing. That table supplies the V and J calls and clone size; D and trimming were determined from the DNA. The repertoire includes approximately 100,000 clones, 80% to 95% of them detected once, and 5% to 7% sits in the top ten.

What was sequenced was peripheral blood. This TCR derives from an older man with acute or convalescent COVID-19. The chain links TRBV5-6 to TRBJ1-4; possibly TRBD1 for D (5 bases). The CDR3 DNA follows: TGTGCCAGCAGCTCCCTGGCAGGGCTTAATGAAAAACTGTTTTTT. As protein: CASSSLAGLNEKLFF.